This T cell receptor beta chain was sequenced in a study of T cell changes during pregnancy in multiple sclerosis. The assay was immunoSEQ multiplex PCR, and TCRdb's table has in-frame clones only and misses some. Found here are more than 40,000 clones, around 92% of them singletons; the top ten hold around 4%. Germline V lookup: CDR1 SGDLS, CDR2 YYNGEE. V was shortened by 7 bases and J by 7 bases, with 5 bases between the two germline ends. The CDR3 is 9 residues long. This clone turned up a few times. The genes are TRBV9 and TRBJ1-2, with D unclear. This receptor was identified in a female donor with multiple sclerosis, enrolled in a pregnancy study. Material: CD8+ T cells from peripheral blood mononuclear cells, obtained in the first trimester of pregnancy. The CDR3 coding sequence is TGTGCCAGCGGCCGTGGCTACACCTTC. Amino acids: CASGRGYTF.